The subject of this entry is one T cell receptor beta chain. Its target is unknown. The data were taken from a study of monozygotic twins with inflammatory bowel disease. Study-level results: The authors note that differing immunosuppressive treatments may have added variability to patient repertoires. Researchers were unable to tell different T cell subtypes apart. Twins with IBD were found to have lower TCRbeta diversity (inverse Simpson) than healthy co-twins.

CDR3 size: 14 residues. CDR1 MNHNS and CDR2 SASEGT come from the germline V gene. TCRdb re-called the 5' RACE reads; one entry per CDR3 protein, DNA not given. This repertoire includes over 150,000 distinct CDR3 sequences. Sequencing was done on a sample of blood. The chain carries TRBV6-1 and TRBJ2-3; the D call of TRBD1 rests on TCRdb alone, since no DNA is present to check it. This TCR came from a human donor with ulcerative colitis or Crohn's disease, or a healthy co-twin of an affected twin (not recorded which). CDR3 sequence reads: CASSHRGGADTQYF.